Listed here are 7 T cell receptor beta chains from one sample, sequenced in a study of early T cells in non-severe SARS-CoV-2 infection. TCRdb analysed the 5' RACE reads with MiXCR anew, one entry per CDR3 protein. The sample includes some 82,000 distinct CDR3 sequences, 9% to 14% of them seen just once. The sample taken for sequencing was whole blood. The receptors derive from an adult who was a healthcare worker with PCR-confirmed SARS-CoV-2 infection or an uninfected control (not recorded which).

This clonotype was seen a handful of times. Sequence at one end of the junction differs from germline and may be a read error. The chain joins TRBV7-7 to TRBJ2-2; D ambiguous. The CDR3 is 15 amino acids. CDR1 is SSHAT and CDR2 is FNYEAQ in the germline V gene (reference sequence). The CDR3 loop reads CASSLGVANTGELFF. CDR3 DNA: TGTGCTAGCAGCCTAGGAGTGGCGAACACCGGGGAGCTGTTTTTT.

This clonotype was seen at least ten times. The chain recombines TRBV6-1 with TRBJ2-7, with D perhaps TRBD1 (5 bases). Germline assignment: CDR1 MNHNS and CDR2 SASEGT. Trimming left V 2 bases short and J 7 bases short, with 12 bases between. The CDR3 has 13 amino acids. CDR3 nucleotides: TGTGCCAGCAGTGAACGTGGCAGGGCGGAGCAGTACTTC. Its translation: CASSERGRAEQYF.

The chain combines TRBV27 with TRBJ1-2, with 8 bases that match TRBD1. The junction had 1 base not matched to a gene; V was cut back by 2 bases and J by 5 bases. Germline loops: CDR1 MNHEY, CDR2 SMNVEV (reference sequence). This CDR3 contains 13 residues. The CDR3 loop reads CASSLRTGYGYTF. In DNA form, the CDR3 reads TGTGCCAGCAGTTTAAGGACAGGGTATGGCTACACCTTC.

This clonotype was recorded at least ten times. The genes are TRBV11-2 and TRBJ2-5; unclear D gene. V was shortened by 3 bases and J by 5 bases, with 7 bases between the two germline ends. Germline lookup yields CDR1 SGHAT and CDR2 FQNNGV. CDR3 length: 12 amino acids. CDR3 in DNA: TGTGCCAGCAGCTTCTGGGCCGAGACCCAGTACTTC. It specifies CASSFWAETQYF. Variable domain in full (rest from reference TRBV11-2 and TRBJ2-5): EAGVAQSPRYKIIEKRQSVAFWCNPISGHATLYWYQQILGQGPKLLIQFQNNGVVDDSQLPKDRFSAERLKGVDSTLKIQPAKLEDSAVYLCASSFWAETQYFGPGTRLLVL.

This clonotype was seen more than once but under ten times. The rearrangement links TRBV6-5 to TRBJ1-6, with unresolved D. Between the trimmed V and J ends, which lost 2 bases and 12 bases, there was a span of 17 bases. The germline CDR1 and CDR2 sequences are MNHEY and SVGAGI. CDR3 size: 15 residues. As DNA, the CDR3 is TGTGCCAGCAGTTACAGGCCGAACGGAATTAAACCCCTCCACTTT. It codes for CASSYRPNGIKPLHF.

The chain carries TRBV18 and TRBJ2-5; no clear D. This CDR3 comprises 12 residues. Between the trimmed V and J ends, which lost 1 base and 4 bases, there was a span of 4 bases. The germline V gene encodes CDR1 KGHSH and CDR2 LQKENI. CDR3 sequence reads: CASSPLRETQYF. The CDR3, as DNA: TGTGCCAGCTCACCACTTCGAGAGACCCAGTACTTC.

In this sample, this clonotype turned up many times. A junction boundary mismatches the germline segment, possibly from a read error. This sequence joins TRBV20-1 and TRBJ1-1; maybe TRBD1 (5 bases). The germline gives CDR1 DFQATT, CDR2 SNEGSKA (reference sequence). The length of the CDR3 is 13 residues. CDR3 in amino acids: CSARDRTGGEAFF. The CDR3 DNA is TGCAGTGCTCGAGACAGAACCGGCGGCGAAGCTTTCTTT.